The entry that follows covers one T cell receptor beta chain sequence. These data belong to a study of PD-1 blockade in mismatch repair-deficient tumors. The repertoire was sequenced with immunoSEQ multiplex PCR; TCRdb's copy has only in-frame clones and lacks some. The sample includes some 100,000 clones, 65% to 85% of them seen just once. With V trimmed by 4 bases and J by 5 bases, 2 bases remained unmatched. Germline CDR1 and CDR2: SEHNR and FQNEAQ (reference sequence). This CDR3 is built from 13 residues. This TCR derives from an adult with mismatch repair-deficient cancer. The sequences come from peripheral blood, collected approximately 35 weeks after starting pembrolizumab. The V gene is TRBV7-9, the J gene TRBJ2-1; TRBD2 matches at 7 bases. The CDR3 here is CASSSAGDNEQFF. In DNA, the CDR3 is TGTGCCAGCAGCTCGGCGGGGGACAATGAGCAGTTCTTC. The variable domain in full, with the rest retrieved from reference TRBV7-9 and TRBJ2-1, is DTGVSQNPRHKITKRGQNVTFRCDPISEHNRLYWYRQTLGQGPEFLTYFQNEAQLEKSRLLSDRFSAERPKGSFSTLEIQRTEQGDSAMYLCASSSAGDNEQFFGPGTRLTVL.